The entry below describes one TCR beta chain. The sample is drawn from a study of blood T cell repertoires in COVID-19. Study as a whole: Italy, Spain and the United States were the sources of the convalescent and acute COVID-19 samples.

Here immunoSEQ multiplex PCR was the method, and the copy in TCRdb shows in-frame clones only, minus some. The data show over 200,000 clones, with 70% to 90% seen just once and roughly 16% held by the top ten. Germline CDR1 SGHTA, CDR2 FQGNSA. Trimming removed 5 bases from V and 1 base from J, with 17 bases in between. CDR3 length equals 16 residues. This chain connects TRBV7-2 to TRBJ2-5, with a possible D match to TRBD2 (6 bases). The clonotype was recovered from a man younger than 35 who had recovered from COVID-19. The sample taken for sequencing was PBMCs or T cells enriched from blood (not recorded which). The chain's CDR3 is CASSPGVIASQETQYF. CDR3 nucleotides: TGTGCCAGCAGCCCGGGGGTCATCGCTAGCCAAGAGACCCAGTACTTC.